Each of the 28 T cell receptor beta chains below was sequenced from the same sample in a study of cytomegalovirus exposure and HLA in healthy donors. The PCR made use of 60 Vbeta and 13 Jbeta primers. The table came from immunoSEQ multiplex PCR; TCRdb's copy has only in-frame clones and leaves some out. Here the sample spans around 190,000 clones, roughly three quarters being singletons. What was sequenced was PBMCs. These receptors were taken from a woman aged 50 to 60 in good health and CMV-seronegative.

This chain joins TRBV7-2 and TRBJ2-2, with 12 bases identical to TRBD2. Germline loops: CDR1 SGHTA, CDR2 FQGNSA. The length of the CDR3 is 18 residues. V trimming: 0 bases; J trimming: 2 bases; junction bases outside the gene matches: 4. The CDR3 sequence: CASSLAGLAGLNTGELFF. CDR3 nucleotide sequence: TGTGCCAGCAGCTTAGCAGGACTAGCGGGACTAAACACCGGGGAGCTGTTTTTT.

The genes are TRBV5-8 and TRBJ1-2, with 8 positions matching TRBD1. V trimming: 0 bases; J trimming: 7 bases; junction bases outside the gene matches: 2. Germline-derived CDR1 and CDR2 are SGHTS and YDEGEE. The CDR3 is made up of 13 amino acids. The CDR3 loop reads CASSLGRGLGYTF. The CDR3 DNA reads TGTGCCAGCAGCTTGGGCAGGGGGCTTGGCTACACCTTC.

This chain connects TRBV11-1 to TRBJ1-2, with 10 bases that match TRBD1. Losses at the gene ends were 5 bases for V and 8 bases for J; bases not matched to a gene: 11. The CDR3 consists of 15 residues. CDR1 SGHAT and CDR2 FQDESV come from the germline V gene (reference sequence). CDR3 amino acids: CASSRTGTGVWGYTF. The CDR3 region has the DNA TGTGCCAGCAGCCGGACCGGGACAGGGGTATGGGGCTACACCTTC.

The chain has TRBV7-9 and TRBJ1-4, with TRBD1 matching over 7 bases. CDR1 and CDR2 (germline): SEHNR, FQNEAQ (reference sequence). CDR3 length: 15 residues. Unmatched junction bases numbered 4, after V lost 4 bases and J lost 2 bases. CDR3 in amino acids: CASSSQGNTNEKLFF. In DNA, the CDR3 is TGTGCCAGCAGCTCACAGGGGAACACTAATGAAAAACTGTTTTTT.

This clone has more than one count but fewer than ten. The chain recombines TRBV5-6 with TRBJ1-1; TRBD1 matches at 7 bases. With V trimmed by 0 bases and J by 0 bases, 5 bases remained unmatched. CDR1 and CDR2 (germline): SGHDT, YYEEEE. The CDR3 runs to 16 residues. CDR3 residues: CASSLGQGGMNTEAFF. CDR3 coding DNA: TGTGCCAGCAGCTTGGGGCAGGGGGGCATGAACACTGAAGCTTTCTTT.

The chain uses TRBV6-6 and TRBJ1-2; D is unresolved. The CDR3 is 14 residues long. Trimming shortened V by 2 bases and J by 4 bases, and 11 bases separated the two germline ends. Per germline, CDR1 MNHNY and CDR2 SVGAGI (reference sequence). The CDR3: CASSYGATLYGYTF. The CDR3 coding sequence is TGTGCCAGCAGTTACGGCGCGACTCTCTATGGCTACACCTTC.

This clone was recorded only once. The CDR3 sequence is CASSTRIAYEQYF. The CDR3, as DNA: TGTGCCAGCAGTACTAGGATAGCCTACGAGCAGTACTTC. The chain employs TRBV27 and TRBJ2-7, with a possible D match to TRBD2 (5 bases). The CDR3 consists of 13 residues. V lost 5 bases to trimming and J lost 2 bases, with 10 bases between them. Germline V CDR1 and CDR2: MNHEY, SMNVEV (reference sequence).

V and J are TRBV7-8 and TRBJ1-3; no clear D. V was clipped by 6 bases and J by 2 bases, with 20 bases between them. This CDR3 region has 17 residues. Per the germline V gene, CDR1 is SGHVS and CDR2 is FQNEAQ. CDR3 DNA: TGTGCCAGCAGTACTCTCGGAGCCTCCACGGCTGGAAACACCATATATTTT. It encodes CASSTLGASTAGNTIYF.

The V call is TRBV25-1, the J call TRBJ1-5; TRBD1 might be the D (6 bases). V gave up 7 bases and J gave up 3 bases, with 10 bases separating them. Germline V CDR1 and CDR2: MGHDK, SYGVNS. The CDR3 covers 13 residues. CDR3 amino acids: CASNDRSNQPQHF. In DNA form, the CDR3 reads TGTGCCAGCAATGACAGGTCCAATCAGCCCCAGCATTTT.

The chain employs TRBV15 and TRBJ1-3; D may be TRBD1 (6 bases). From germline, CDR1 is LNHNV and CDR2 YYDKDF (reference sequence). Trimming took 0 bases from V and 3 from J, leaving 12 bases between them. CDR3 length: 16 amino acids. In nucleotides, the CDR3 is TGTGCCACCAGCAGAGATCTAGGGGGAGTTGGAAACACCATATATTTT. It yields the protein CATSRDLGGVGNTIYF.

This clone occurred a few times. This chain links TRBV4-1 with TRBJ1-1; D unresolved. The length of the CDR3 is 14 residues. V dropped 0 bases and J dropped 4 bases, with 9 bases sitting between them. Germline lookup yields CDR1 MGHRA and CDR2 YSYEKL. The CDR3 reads CASSQDPFSTEAFF. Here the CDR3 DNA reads TGCGCCAGCAGCCAAGACCCTTTTAGCACTGAAGCTTTCTTT.

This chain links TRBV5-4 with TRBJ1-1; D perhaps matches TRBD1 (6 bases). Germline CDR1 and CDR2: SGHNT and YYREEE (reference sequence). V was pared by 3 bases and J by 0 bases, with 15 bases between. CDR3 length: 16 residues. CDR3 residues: CASSSLGGAMNTEAFF. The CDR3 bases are TGTGCCAGCAGCTCTTTAGGGGGGGCCATGAACACTGAAGCTTTCTTT.

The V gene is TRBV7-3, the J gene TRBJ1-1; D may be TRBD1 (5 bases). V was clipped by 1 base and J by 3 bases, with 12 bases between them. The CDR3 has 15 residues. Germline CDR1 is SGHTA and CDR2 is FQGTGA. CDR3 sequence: CASSLMRGGYTEAFF. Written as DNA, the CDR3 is TGTGCCAGCAGCTTAATGAGGGGAGGGTACACTGAAGCTTTCTTT. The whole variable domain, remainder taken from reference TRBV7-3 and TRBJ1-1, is GAGVSQTPSNKVTEKGKYVELRCDPISGHTALYWYRQSLGQGPEFLIYFQGTGAADDSGLPNDRFFAVRPEGSVSTLKIQRTERGDSAVYLCASSLMRGGYTEAFFGQGTRLTVV.

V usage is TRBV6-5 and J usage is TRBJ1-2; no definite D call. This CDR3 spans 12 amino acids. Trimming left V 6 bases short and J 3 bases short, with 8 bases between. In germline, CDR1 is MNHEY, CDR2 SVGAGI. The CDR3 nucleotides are TGTGCCAGCAGCCGCGGCTACTATGGCTACACCTTC. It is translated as CASSRGYYGYTF.

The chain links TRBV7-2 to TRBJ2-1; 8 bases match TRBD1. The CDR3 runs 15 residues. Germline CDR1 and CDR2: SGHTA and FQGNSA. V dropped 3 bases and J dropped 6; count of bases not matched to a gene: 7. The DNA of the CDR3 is TGTGCCAGCAGCTTGCAGGGGGCGCTCCGCAATGAGCAGTTCTTC. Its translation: CASSLQGALRNEQFF.

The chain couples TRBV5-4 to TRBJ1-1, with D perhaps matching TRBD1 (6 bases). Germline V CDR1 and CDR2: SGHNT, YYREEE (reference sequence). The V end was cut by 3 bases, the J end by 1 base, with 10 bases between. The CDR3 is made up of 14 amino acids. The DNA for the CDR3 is TGTGCCAGCAGCTACGGGACAAGGAACACTGAAGCTTTCTTT. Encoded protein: CASSYGTRNTEAFF.

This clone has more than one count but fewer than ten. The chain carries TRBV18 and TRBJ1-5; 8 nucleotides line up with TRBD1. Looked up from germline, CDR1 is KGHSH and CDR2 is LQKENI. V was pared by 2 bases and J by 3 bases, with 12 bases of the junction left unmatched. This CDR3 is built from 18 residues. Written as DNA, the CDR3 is TGTGCCAGCTCACCATTAGGTTCGACAGGGGCGGACAATCAGCCCCAGCATTTT. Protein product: CASSPLGSTGADNQPQHF.

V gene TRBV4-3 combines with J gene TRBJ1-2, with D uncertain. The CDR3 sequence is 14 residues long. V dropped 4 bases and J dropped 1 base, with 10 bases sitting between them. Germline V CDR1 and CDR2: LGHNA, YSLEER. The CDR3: CASSRRDFNYGYTF. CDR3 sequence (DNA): TGCGCCAGCAGCCGGAGGGATTTTAACTATGGCTACACCTTC.

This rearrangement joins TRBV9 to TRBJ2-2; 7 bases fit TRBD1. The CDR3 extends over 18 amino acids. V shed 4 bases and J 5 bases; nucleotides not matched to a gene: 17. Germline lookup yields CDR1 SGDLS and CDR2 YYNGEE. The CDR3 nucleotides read TGTGCCAGCAGCTCCCGACCGACAGGGACCTTAGGGACCGGGGAGCTGTTTTTT. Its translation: CASSSRPTGTLGTGELFF.

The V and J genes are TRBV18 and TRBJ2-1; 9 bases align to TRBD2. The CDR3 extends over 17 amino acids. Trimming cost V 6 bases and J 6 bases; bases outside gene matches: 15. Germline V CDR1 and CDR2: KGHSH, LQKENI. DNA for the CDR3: TGTGCCAGCTCGCCCCAGCGGGTAGCGGGAGAAGGCAATGAGCAGTTCTTC. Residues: CASSPQRVAGEGNEQFF.

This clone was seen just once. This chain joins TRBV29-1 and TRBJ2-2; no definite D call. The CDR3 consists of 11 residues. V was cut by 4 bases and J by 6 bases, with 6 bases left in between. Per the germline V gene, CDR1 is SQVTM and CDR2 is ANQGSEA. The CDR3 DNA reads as TGCAGCGTTGGTTCGGCCGGGGAGCTGTTTTTT. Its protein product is CSVGSAGELFF.

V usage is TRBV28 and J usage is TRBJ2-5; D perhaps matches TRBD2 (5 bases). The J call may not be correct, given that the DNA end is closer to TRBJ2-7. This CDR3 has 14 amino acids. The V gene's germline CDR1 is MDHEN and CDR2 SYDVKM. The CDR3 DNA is TGTGCCAGCAGCCTTGAGGGCTATACCTACGAGCAGTACTTC. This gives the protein CASSLEGYTYEQYF.

This CDR3 reads CASSYSGSRTDTQYF. The CDR3 DNA reads as TGTGCCAGCAGTTACTCCGGTTCCCGCACAGATACGCAGTATTTT. The V and J genes are TRBV6-5 and TRBJ2-3; D is undetermined. The CDR3 is made up of 15 amino acids. Germline values: CDR1 MNHEY, CDR2 SVGAGI. V lost 0 bases, J lost 1 base, and 8 bases lay in between.

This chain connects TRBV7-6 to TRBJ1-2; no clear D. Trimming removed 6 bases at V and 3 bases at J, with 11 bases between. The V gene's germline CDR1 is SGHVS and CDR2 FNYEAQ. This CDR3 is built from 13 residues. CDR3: CASRSSKDYGYTF. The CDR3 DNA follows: TGTGCCAGCAGGTCCTCTAAAGACTATGGCTACACCTTC.

The CDR3 reads CASSGVMGLGPTEAFF. CDR3 coding DNA: TGTGCCAGCAGTGGGGTGATGGGCCTGGGGCCTACTGAAGCTTTCTTT. The chain couples TRBV2 to TRBJ1-1, with D perhaps TRBD1 (5 bases). V lost 4 bases and J 5 bases, leaving 20 bases between the germline ends. Germline V CDR1 and CDR2: SNHLY, FYNNEI. The CDR3 is 16 amino acids. Full variable domain (missing parts from reference TRBV2 and TRBJ1-1): EPEVTQTPSHQVTQMGQEVILRCVPISNHLYFYWYRQILGQKVEFLVSFYNNEISEKSEIFDDQFSVERPDGSNFTLKIRSTKLEDSAMYFCASSGVMGLGPTEAFFGQGTRLTVV.

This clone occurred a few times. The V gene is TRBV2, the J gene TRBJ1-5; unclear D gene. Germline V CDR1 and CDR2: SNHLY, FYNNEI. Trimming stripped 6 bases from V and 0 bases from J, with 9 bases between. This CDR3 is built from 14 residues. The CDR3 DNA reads TGTGCCAGCAGAAAAGACATTAGCAATCAGCCCCAGCATTTT. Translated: CASRKDISNQPQHF.

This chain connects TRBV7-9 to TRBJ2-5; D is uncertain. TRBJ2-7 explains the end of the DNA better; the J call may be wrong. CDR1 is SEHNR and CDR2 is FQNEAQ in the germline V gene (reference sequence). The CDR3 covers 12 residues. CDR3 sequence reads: CASSLVTSEQYF. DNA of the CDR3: TGTGCCAGCAGCTTAGTGACGAGCGAGCAGTACTTC.

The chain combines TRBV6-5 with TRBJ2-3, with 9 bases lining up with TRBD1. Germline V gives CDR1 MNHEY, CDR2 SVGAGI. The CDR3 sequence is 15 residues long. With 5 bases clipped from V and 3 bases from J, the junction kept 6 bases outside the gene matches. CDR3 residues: CASSPTGGRTDTQYF. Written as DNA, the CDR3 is TGTGCCAGCAGTCCCACAGGGGGCCGGACAGATACGCAGTATTTT.